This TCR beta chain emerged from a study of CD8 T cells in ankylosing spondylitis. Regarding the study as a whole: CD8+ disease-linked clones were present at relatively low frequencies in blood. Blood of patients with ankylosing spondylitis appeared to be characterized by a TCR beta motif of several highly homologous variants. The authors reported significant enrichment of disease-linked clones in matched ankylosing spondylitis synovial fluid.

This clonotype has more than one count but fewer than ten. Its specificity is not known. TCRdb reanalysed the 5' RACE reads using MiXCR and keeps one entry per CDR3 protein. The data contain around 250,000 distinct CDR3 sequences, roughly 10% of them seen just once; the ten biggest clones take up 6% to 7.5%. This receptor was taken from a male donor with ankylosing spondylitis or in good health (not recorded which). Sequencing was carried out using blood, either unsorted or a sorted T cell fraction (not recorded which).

CDR3 DNA: TGTGCCAGCAGCCGCCTCGGGACCTCTAGCACAGATACGCAGTATTTT. Protein sequence: CASSRLGTSSTDTQYF. This chain joins TRBV6-1 and TRBJ2-3; the D gene could be TRBD1 or TRBD2 (5 bases each). The CDR3 runs to 16 residues. Germline lookup yields CDR1 MNHNS and CDR2 SASEGT. V was shortened by 6 bases and J by 0 bases, with 16 bases between the two germline ends.